The 22 T cell receptor beta chains given below trace back to one sample, sequenced in a study of cytomegalovirus exposure and HLA in healthy donors. The PCR used 60 Vbeta and 13 Jbeta primers. The table came from immunoSEQ multiplex PCR; TCRdb's copy has only in-frame clones and leaves some out. The table lists fewer than 150,000 clones, 73% of them singletons, with 14% in the top ten. The sequenced sample consisted of PBMCs. These receptors all come from a human donor in good health.

CDR3 sequence: CASSEPGGTAEAFF. The CDR3 region has the DNA TGTGCCAGCAGTGAACCCGGTGGGACAGCTGAAGCTTTCTTT. The chain combines TRBV25-1 with TRBJ1-1, with 7 bases lining up with TRBD1. The CDR3 is 14 residues long. The V segment lost 2 bases and the J segment 6 bases; nucleotides outside the gene matches: 6. Germline loops: CDR1 MGHDK, CDR2 SYGVNS.

This chain uses TRBV6-6 with TRBJ2-1; TRBD1 matches at 8 bases. Germline loops: CDR1 MNHNY, CDR2 SVGAGI (reference sequence). V lost 4 bases to trimming and J lost 7 bases; unmatched junction nucleotides: 3. This CDR3 has 13 amino acids. The CDR3 loop is CASSSGGRNEQFF. The CDR3 nucleotides are TGTGCCAGCAGTTCAGGGGGCAGGAATGAGCAGTTCTTC.

This sequence joins TRBV14 and TRBJ2-6; 11 bases fit TRBD1. The V segment lost 1 base and the J segment 0 bases; nucleotides outside the gene matches: 5. The CDR3 consists of 19 residues. Germline V gene lookup returns CDR1 SGHDN and CDR2 FVKESK. The CDR3 nucleotides read TGTGCCAGCAGCCAAGTTTCAGGGACAGGGGGCTCTGGGGCCAACGTCCTGACTTTC. It encodes CASSQVSGTGGSGANVLTF.

J is TRBJ2-5 and V is TRBV5-1; D perhaps matches TRBD1 (6 bases). The CDR3 has 16 amino acids. Germline assignment: CDR1 SGHRS and CDR2 YFSETQ. The ends were cut back, 0 bases at V and 5 bases at J, with 17 bases in the middle. The CDR3 is CASSLAWGQTGETQYF. Here the CDR3 DNA reads TGCGCCAGCAGCTTGGCGTGGGGGCAGACCGGTGAGACCCAGTACTTC. Full variable domain (outside the CDR3, taken from reference TRBV5-1 and TRBJ2-5): KAGVTQTPRYLIKTRGQQVTLSCSPISGHRSVSWYQQTPGQGLQFLFEYFSETQRNKGNFPGRFSGRQFSNSRSEMNVSTLELGDSALYLCASSLAWGQTGETQYFGPGTRLLVL.

This clone was seen a few times. This chain connects TRBV9 to TRBJ2-3; the D is unclear. Trimming cost V 0 bases and J 2 bases, with 13 bases left between them. The germline gives CDR1 SGDLS, CDR2 YYNGEE. This CDR3 comprises 16 residues. The chain's CDR3 is CASSVAMGDLTDTQYF. The CDR3 nucleotides are TGTGCCAGCAGCGTAGCTATGGGCGACCTCACAGATACGCAGTATTTT.

This chain links TRBV6-6 with TRBJ2-1; D gene unclear. V was cut by 2 bases and J by 8 bases, with 16 bases left in between. The CDR3 consists of 15 residues. Germline CDR1 reads MNHNY; CDR2 reads SVGAGI (reference sequence). The CDR3 protein is CASSYPGGQMYEQFF. The DNA for the CDR3 is TGTGCCAGCAGTTACCCGGGTGGCCAGATGTATGAGCAGTTCTTC.

This clone was seen just once. The rearrangement joins TRBV6-1 to TRBJ1-2; 7 nucleotides match TRBD1. J gave up 8 bases and V 10 bases, and 19 bases lay outside the gene matches. Per germline, CDR1 MNHNS and CDR2 SASEGT. The CDR3 extends over 15 amino acids. CDR3: CATSLRQGLLGGYTF. CDR3 in DNA: TGTGCCACCTCGCTAAGACAGGGATTATTGGGCGGCTACACCTTC.

V and J are TRBV7-6 and TRBJ1-3, with 10 bases fitting TRBD1. The V gene end was trimmed by 5 bases and the J gene end by 3 bases; junction bases not matched to a gene: 1. Per the germline V gene, CDR1 is SGHVS and CDR2 is FNYEAQ. There are 14 residues in the CDR3. CDR3 sequence: CASSRDRGGNTIYF. For the CDR3, the DNA is TGTGCCAGCAGCAGGGACAGGGGTGGAAACACCATATATTTT. The variable domain in full, completed from reference TRBV7-6 and TRBJ1-3, reads GAGVSQSPRYKVTKRGQDVALRCDPISGHVSLYWYRQALGQGPEFLTYFNYEAQQDKSGLPNDRFSAERPEGSISTLTIQRTEQRDSAMYRCASSRDRGGNTIYFGEGSWLTVV.

V usage is TRBV15 and J usage is TRBJ2-3; TRBD2 matches at 10 bases. The length of the CDR3 is 16 residues. Germline assignment: CDR1 LNHNV and CDR2 YYDKDF (reference sequence). V dropped 8 bases and J dropped 2; count of bases not matched to a gene: 10. CDR3 in DNA: TGTGCCACCGTCTTGGAGCGGGGGGGCCTCACAGATACGCAGTATTTT. Its protein is CATVLERGGLTDTQYF.

The chain combines TRBV2 with TRBJ2-5; TRBD1 aligns across 9 bases. With V trimmed by 6 bases and J by 4 bases, 9 bases remained unmatched. Looked up from germline, CDR1 is SNHLY and CDR2 is FYNNEI. This CDR3 has 15 residues. This CDR3 is CASSRGTGSSETQYF. The CDR3 bases are TGTGCCAGCAGCCGGGGGACAGGGTCGTCAGAGACCCAGTACTTC.

V is TRBV7-6 and J is TRBJ2-7; 11 bases match TRBD2. The CDR3 has 15 amino acids. Germline lookup yields CDR1 SGHVS and CDR2 FNYEAQ. Germline trimming cut 3 bases from V and 10 bases from J; bases unmatched to any gene: 11. This CDR3 reads CASSLGGLAEDGQYF. As DNA, the CDR3 is TGTGCCAGCAGCTTGGGGGGACTAGCGGAAGACGGCCAGTACTTC.

This clone was recorded a few times. This sequence joins TRBV7-3 and TRBJ1-2; 7 nucleotides match TRBD1. V lost 10 bases and J lost 8; bases outside the gene matches: 10. The CDR3 covers 12 residues. In germline, CDR1 is SGHTA, CDR2 FQGTGA. The CDR3 loop is CATPQGEGGYTF. CDR3 in DNA: TGTGCCACCCCTCAGGGGGAAGGAGGCTACACCTTC.

The chain joins TRBV30 to TRBJ2-1, with D maybe TRBD1 (6 bases). CDR3 length: 14 amino acids. The V end lost 6 bases, the J end lost 4 bases, and 16 bases lay between the germline ends. In germline, CDR1 is GTSNPN, CDR2 SVGIG (reference sequence). CDR3 coding DNA: TGTGCCTGCATGCGTCAGGGGTCGTACAATGAGCAGTTCTTC. As protein: CACMRQGSYNEQFF.

This chain joins TRBV5-1 and TRBJ2-5; D is unclear. This CDR3 has 12 amino acids. The germline V gene encodes CDR1 SGHRS and CDR2 YFSETQ. V lost 4 bases, J lost 4 bases, and 8 bases lay in between. CDR3 in amino acids: CASSVSVETQYF. The CDR3, as DNA: TGCGCCAGCAGCGTCAGCGTAGAGACCCAGTACTTC.

The chain employs TRBV5-8 and TRBJ2-4; TRBD2 is a possible D gene (5 bases). Germline values: CDR1 SGHTS, CDR2 YDEGEE. The CDR3 runs 16 residues. The V gene lost 2 bases and the J gene lost 5 bases, with 17 bases spanning the gap. In DNA form, the CDR3 reads TGTGCCAGCAGCTTAGCGGTAGGCAGTCGCCAAAACATTCAGTACTTC. Translating gives CASSLAVGSRQNIQYF.

This chain joins TRBV28 and TRBJ2-7; 8 bases fit TRBD1. Germline V gene data show CDR1 as MDHEN and CDR2 as SYDVKM. The CDR3 has 15 residues. The J segment lost 2 bases and the V segment lost 6 bases, leaving 9 bases of the junction unmatched. CDR3 protein: CASRAWTGKTYEQYF. Here the CDR3 DNA reads TGTGCCAGCAGAGCCTGGACAGGGAAAACCTACGAGCAGTACTTC.

This clone was detected only once. The V call is TRBV5-4, the J call TRBJ2-2; 10 positions match TRBD1. The germline CDR1 and CDR2 sequences are SGHNT and YYREEE (reference sequence). The length of the CDR3 is 15 residues. V was clipped by 3 bases and J by 5 bases; unmatched bases: 4. The DNA of the CDR3 is TGTGCCAGCAGCTCCGGACAGGGGGTTACCGGGGAGCTGTTTTTT. This encodes CASSSGQGVTGELFF.

The rearrangement links TRBV6-5 to TRBJ1-2, with D uncertain. Germline V lookup: CDR1 MNHEY, CDR2 SVGAGI. Trimming stripped 2 bases from V and 8 bases from J, with 15 bases between. The CDR3 extends over 14 amino acids. The CDR3 DNA reads as TGTGCCAGCAGTTACACGACGAGGCCTACGGGCTACACCTTC. Translation: CASSYTTRPTGYTF.

This clone appeared once. The V call is TRBV7-6, the J call TRBJ1-5; D is unclear. Trimming left V 4 bases short and J 0 bases short, with 10 bases between. This CDR3 is built from 15 residues. CDR1 is SGHVS, CDR2 FNYEAQ, per germline. CDR3 sequence reads: CASSSVTGSNQPQHF. DNA of the CDR3: TGTGCCAGCAGCTCCGTTACGGGTAGCAATCAGCCCCAGCATTTT.

The rearrangement uses TRBV20-1 and TRBJ2-5; D call uncertain. Germline V gives CDR1 DFQATT, CDR2 SNEGSKA (reference sequence). Trimming removed 4 bases at V and 1 base at J, with 4 bases between. The CDR3 has 11 residues. CDR3 amino acids: CSANSQETQYF. Written as DNA, the CDR3 is TGCAGTGCTAACAGCCAAGAGACCCAGTACTTC.

The V and J genes are TRBV2 and TRBJ2-5; D might be TRBD2 (7 bases). Trimming removed 8 bases at V and 5 bases at J, with 18 bases between. The CDR3 spans 14 residues. CDR1 and CDR2 from the germline V gene are SNHLY and FYNNEI. Written as DNA, the CDR3 is TGTGCCAGCGGGGTTGAAGGGAGGGGGGAGACCCAGTACTTC. It translates to CASGVEGRGETQYF.

The J gene is TRBJ1-6, the V gene TRBV27, with no clear D. V was clipped by 6 bases and J by 0 bases, with 12 bases between them. This CDR3 has 16 amino acids. Germline V lookup: CDR1 MNHEY, CDR2 SMNVEV (reference sequence). In DNA form, the CDR3 reads TGTGCCAGCAGCTTAGTCGGTTTCTCCTATAATTCACCCCTCCACTTT. It codes for CASSLVGFSYNSPLHF.